This TCR beta chain is from a study of PD-1 blockade in mismatch repair-deficient tumors. The CDR3 length is 15 residues. Germline assignment: CDR1 SEHNR and CDR2 FQNEAQ (reference sequence). Trimming took off 1 base at V and 2 bases at J, with 9 bases between the two ends. Sequencing was performed with immunoSEQ multiplex PCR; in TCRdb, only in-frame clones are kept and a portion is missing. The table has tens of thousands of clones, roughly 85% seen once. The TCR sequence derives from an adult with mismatch repair-deficient cancer. Sequences were derived from peripheral blood, sampled around 75 weeks after starting pembrolizumab. The chain joins TRBV7-9 to TRBJ1-3; no reliable D call. DNA for the CDR3: TGTGCCAGCAGCTTAGTAGCAGGAGCTGGAAACACCATATATTTT. Its translation: CASSLVAGAGNTIYF. Using reference TRBV7-9 and TRBJ1-3 for the parts outside the CDR3, the full variable domain is DTGVSQNPRHKITKRGQNVTFRCDPISEHNRLYWYRQTLGQGPEFLTYFQNEAQLEKSRLLSDRFSAERPKGSFSTLEIQRTEQGDSAMYLCASSLVAGAGNTIYFGEGSWLTVV.